The clone carrying this T cell receptor beta chain was counted between two and nine times. TCRdb passed the RT-PCR reads through MiXCR, listing each CDR3 protein once. This table holds about 680,000 distinct CDR3 sequences, 11% to 15% found once. The germline CDR1 and CDR2 sequences are MNHNS and SASEGT. Trimming stripped 2 bases from V and 7 bases from J, with 5 bases between. This CDR3 has 11 residues. V usage is TRBV6-1 and J usage is TRBJ1-1, with D uncertain. The origin of this receptor is a female donor in good health, serving as a healthy control. Input material: memory CD4+ T cells from blood. Here the CDR3 DNA reads TGTGCCAGCAGTGAAAGAGGTGAAGCTTTCTTT. Protein: CASSERGEAFF.